This TCR beta chain was recovered during a study of patients and donors after allogeneic stem cell transplantation. In germline, CDR1 is MDHEN, CDR2 SYDVKM. This CDR3 region has 15 residues. V shed 4 bases, J shed 9 bases, and the junction held 8 bases outside the gene matches. MiXCR, run by TCRdb on the RT-PCR reads, gives a single entry per CDR3 protein. The sample includes around 17,000 distinct CDR3 sequences, 25% to 30% of them seen just once. This clonotype was sampled from a human donor who was either an allogeneic HSCT recipient or a stem cell or donor lymphocyte infusion donor (not recorded which). It is not recorded whose cells these are; they may come from a transplant donor. The gene calls are TRBV28 and TRBJ1-6, with TRBD1 identical over 8 bases. The specimen was blood, either unsorted or a sorted T cell fraction (not recorded which). The CDR3: CASSSPDRVSSPLHF. The CDR3 region has the DNA TGTGCCAGCAGTTCACCGGACAGGGTCAGTTCACCCCTCCACTTT. Complete variable domain (other parts from reference TRBV28 and TRBJ1-6): DVKVTQSSRYLVKRTGEKVFLECVQDMDHENMFWYRQDPGLGLRLIYFSYDVKMKEKGDIPEGYSVSREKKERFSLILESASTNQTSMYLCASSSPDRVSSPLHFGNGTRLTVT.